The 30 T cell receptor beta chains listed next were all sequenced from one sample in a study of cytomegalovirus exposure and HLA in healthy donors. PCR involved 60 Vbeta and 13 Jbeta primers. Sequenced by immunoSEQ multiplex PCR; TCRdb stores in-frame clones only, minus some. Among roughly 150,000 clones listed, around four fifths were seen once. Sequenced material: PBMCs. Receptors originate from a woman between 18 and 29 years old in good health and CMV-seronegative.

This chain joins TRBV30 and TRBJ1-2; D unclear. CDR1 is GTSNPN, CDR2 SVGIG, per germline (reference sequence). With 0 bases removed from V and 7 bases from J, the gap between germline ends came to 12 bases. This CDR3 is built from 13 residues. CDR3 region: CAWSVAGRAGYTF. The CDR3 DNA reads as TGTGCCTGGAGTGTAGCGGGTCGGGCTGGCTACACCTTC. The full variable domain, rest sourced from reference TRBV30 and TRBJ1-2, is SQTIHQWPATLVQPVGSPLSLECTVEGTSNPNLYWYRQAAGRGLQLLFYSVGIGQISSEVPQNLSASRPQDRQFILSSKKLLLSDSGFYLCAWSVAGRAGYTFGSGTRLTVV.

This chain connects TRBV25-1 to TRBJ2-1; TRBD2 aligns across 7 bases. V lost 6 bases, J lost 4 bases, and 9 bases stayed unmatched. Germline V gene sequence: CDR1 MGHDK, CDR2 SYGVNS. The CDR3 has 15 residues. CDR3 loop: CASSPSGRGYNEQFF. CDR3 nucleotides: TGTGCCAGCAGCCCCTCGGGGCGGGGGTACAATGAGCAGTTCTTC.

The sample holds a few counts of this clone. This chain connects TRBV6-1 to TRBJ2-2; D perhaps matches TRBD2 (7 bases). Germline CDR1 and CDR2: MNHNS and SASEGT. The CDR3 runs 15 residues. The germline V and J ends were trimmed by 2 bases and 4 bases, with 11 bases remaining between them. CDR3 DNA: TGTGCCAGCAGTGAACAAGGGGGGGGCACCGGGGAGCTGTTTTTT. Translating it yields CASSEQGGGTGELFF.

The chain joins TRBV11-2 to TRBJ2-3; 8 bases fit TRBD1. The ends lost 3 bases at V and 9 bases at J; junction bases unmatched: 11. This CDR3 comprises 15 residues. Germline lookup yields CDR1 SGHAT and CDR2 FQNNGV. CDR3 DNA sequence: TGTGCCAGCAGCTTTACGACAGGGGCCCGGGGAACGCAGTATTTT. This gives the protein CASSFTTGARGTQYF.

This clone was observed a few times. Other DNA sequences in this sample translate to the same CDR3. This chain's CDR3 is CASSDGTGGTDTQYF. DNA for the CDR3: TGTGCCAGCAGTGACGGGACAGGGGGCACAGATACGCAGTATTTT. V and J are TRBV6-4 and TRBJ2-3; 10 bases fit TRBD1. The V gene end was trimmed by 2 bases and the J gene end by 1 base; junction bases not matched to a gene: 0. CDR1 and CDR2 (germline): MRHNA, SNTAGT. The CDR3 runs 15 residues.

CDR3 DNA sequence: TGTGCCAGCAGCCGTCCTAGCGGGGGACCCAAAGAGACCCAGTACTTC. This encodes CASSRPSGGPKETQYF. The chain couples TRBV5-4 to TRBJ2-5, with 10 bases aligning to TRBD2. The junction had 9 bases not matched to a gene; V was cut back by 4 bases and J by 3 bases. The CDR3 spans 16 residues. In germline, CDR1 is SGHNT, CDR2 YYREEE (reference sequence).

The V gene is TRBV18, the J gene TRBJ1-2; 7 bases are a match to TRBD1. The ends lost 3 bases at V and 4 bases at J; junction bases unmatched: 11. The germline CDR1 and CDR2 sequences are KGHSH and LQKENI. This CDR3 is built from 16 residues. The CDR3 loop reads CASSPGQTSVGYGYTF. The CDR3 DNA follows: TGTGCCAGCTCACCGGGACAGACCTCCGTTGGCTATGGCTACACCTTC.

The V gene is TRBV18, the J gene TRBJ1-2, with D possibly being TRBD1 (6 bases). The CDR3 totals 13 residues. Germline V gives CDR1 KGHSH, CDR2 LQKENI. V lost 8 bases and J lost 6, with 16 bases in between. The CDR3 coding sequence is TGTGCCAGCCGCCCGGACAGTACTCATGGCTACACCTTC. Protein sequence: CASRPDSTHGYTF.

This chain joins TRBV5-1 and TRBJ2-1; 15 bases align to TRBD2. The germline CDR1 and CDR2 sequences are SGHRS and YFSETQ. The CDR3 has 15 amino acids. Trimming cost V 4 bases and J 8 bases; bases outside gene matches: 4. The CDR3 spells CASSPRTSGGDEQFF. The CDR3 bases are TGCGCCAGCAGCCCCAGGACTAGCGGGGGGGATGAGCAGTTCTTC. The complete variable domain, with remaining parts taken from reference TRBV5-1 and TRBJ2-1, reads KAGVTQTPRYLIKTRGQQVTLSCSPISGHRSVSWYQQTPGQGLQFLFEYFSETQRNKGNFPGRFSGRQFSNSRSEMNVSTLELGDSALYLCASSPRTSGGDEQFFGPGTRLTVL.

J is TRBJ1-5 and V is TRBV5-4; D unclear. The CDR3 consists of 12 residues. Trimming pared 7 bases from V and 5 bases from J, leaving 10 bases between. CDR1 is SGHNT and CDR2 is YYREEE in the germline V gene (reference sequence). CDR3 nucleotides: TGTGCCAGCCCCTTTCCCGATCAGCCCCAGCATTTT. Protein sequence: CASPFPDQPQHF.

The chain is built from TRBV2 and TRBJ1-2, with 8 bases fitting TRBD1. CDR3 length: 16 residues. The germline V gene encodes CDR1 SNHLY and CDR2 FYNNEI. Germline trimming cut 3 bases from V and 4 bases from J; bases unmatched to any gene: 10. CDR3: CASSEGSRGRRYGYTF. The CDR3 DNA is TGTGCCAGCAGTGAGGGCTCCAGGGGGCGCCGCTATGGCTACACCTTC.

This clone was seen once. The chain has TRBV18 and TRBJ2-7, with TRBD1 matching 7 bases. Germline trimming cut 6 bases from V and 5 bases from J; bases unmatched to any gene: 16. CDR1 is KGHSH, CDR2 LQKENI, per germline. This CDR3 is 16 amino acids long. Written as DNA, the CDR3 is TGTGCCAGCTCCGGCCGGGTGTGGACAGGTGGCCACGAGCAGTACTTC. Protein: CASSGRVWTGGHEQYF.

The V call is TRBV19, the J call TRBJ1-6; possible D gene TRBD1, 6 bases. Germline-derived CDR1 and CDR2 are LNHDA and SQIVND (reference sequence). Trimming left V 1 base short and J 7 bases short, with 8 bases between. The length of the CDR3 is 14 residues. DNA for the CDR3: TGTGCCAGTAGTATAGCTCAGGGGAATTCACCCCTCCACTTT. This encodes CASSIAQGNSPLHF.

This clone was picked up one time. This rearrangement joins TRBV10-3 to TRBJ2-7; a weak D match, TRBD1 (8 bases). Trimming took 3 bases from V and 3 from J, leaving 15 bases between them. In germline, CDR1 is ENHRY, CDR2 SYGVKD. The CDR3 length is 15 residues. The CDR3 coding sequence is TGTGCCATCAGTGATGGGGGGGGACAGGTCTACGAGCAGTACTTC. Its translation is CAISDGGGQVYEQYF.

This clone was detected a few times. The CDR3 nucleotides read TGTGCCAGCAGTAGTACCCCCTCTAGGAGAGCGATTGATGGCTACACCTTC. Translation gives CASSSTPSRRAIDGYTF. The chain couples TRBV27 to TRBJ1-2; D is ambiguous. The CDR3 runs 17 residues. V gave up 5 bases and J gave up 6 bases, with 25 bases separating them. In germline, CDR1 is MNHEY, CDR2 SMNVEV (reference sequence).

The chain employs TRBV10-3 and TRBJ1-2, with a weak D call TRBD1 (5 bases). Per the germline V gene, CDR1 is ENHRY and CDR2 is SYGVKD. Trimming stripped 6 bases from V and 5 bases from J, with 13 bases between. CDR3 length equals 13 residues. The CDR3 DNA sequence: TGTGCCATCAGCCTCACAGGCCTATATGGCTACACCTTC. It specifies CAISLTGLYGYTF.

This CDR3 is CASSSQRVNSPLHF. CDR3 nucleotides: TGTGCCAGCAGCTCCCAGAGGGTCAATTCACCCCTCCACTTT. This sequence joins TRBV11-2 and TRBJ1-6; D unresolved. V was clipped by 4 bases and J by 7 bases, with 11 bases between them. Germline CDR1 is SGHAT and CDR2 is FQNNGV. This CDR3 contains 14 residues.

The chain has TRBV18 and TRBJ1-1; no definite D call. CDR1 and CDR2 from the germline V gene are KGHSH and LQKENI. This CDR3 comprises 16 residues. The V and J ends lost 1 base and 2 bases respectively, with 14 bases between them. This CDR3 is CASSPLKGLANTEAFF. The CDR3 bases are TGTGCCAGCTCACCACTAAAAGGATTAGCCAACACTGAAGCTTTCTTT.

The chain is built from TRBV28 and TRBJ2-2, with 7 bases lining up with TRBD2. With V trimmed by 4 bases and J by 0 bases, 2 bases remained unmatched. Germline CDR1 reads MDHEN; CDR2 reads SYDVKM. The CDR3 sequence is 15 residues long. CDR3 coding DNA: TGTGCCAGCAGTTCTGGGGGGGCGAACACCGGGGAGCTGTTTTTT. Its translation: CASSSGGANTGELFF.

This clone was detected once. The chain links TRBV2 to TRBJ2-7; TRBD1 matches at 7 bases. Germline values: CDR1 SNHLY, CDR2 FYNNEI. The CDR3 has 14 amino acids. V was pared by 8 bases and J by 3 bases, with 10 bases of the junction left unmatched. CDR3: CASGRQGEGYEQYF. The CDR3 nucleotides are TGTGCCAGCGGCAGACAGGGTGAGGGCTACGAGCAGTACTTC. Combining the CDR3 with reference TRBV2 and TRBJ2-7 gives the whole variable domain EPEVTQTPSHQVTQMGQEVILRCVPISNHLYFYWYRQILGQKVEFLVSFYNNEISEKSEIFDDQFSVERPDGSNFTLKIRSTKLEDSAMYFCASGRQGEGYEQYFGPGTRLTVT.

This clone was counted only a few times. The genes are TRBV6-1 and TRBJ2-1; 10 nucleotides line up with TRBD2. This CDR3 region has 15 residues. CDR1 and CDR2 from the germline V gene are MNHNS and SASEGT. J was trimmed by 3 bases and V by 6 bases; bases with no gene match: 5. CDR3 region: CASRIAGGHYNEQFF. The CDR3 DNA is TGTGCCAGCAGAATAGCGGGGGGACACTACAATGAGCAGTTCTTC.

The V gene is TRBV2, the J gene TRBJ1-1; D not certain. The V end lost 7 bases, the J end lost 5 bases, and 5 bases lay between the germline ends. Germline CDR1 SNHLY, CDR2 FYNNEI. The CDR3 has 10 amino acids. CDR3 nucleotides: TGTGCCAGCACGGAGACTGAAGCTTTCTTT. Protein product: CASTETEAFF.

This chain connects TRBV6-1 to TRBJ2-5, with 9 bases that match TRBD1. CDR1 is MNHNS, CDR2 SASEGT, per germline. The V and J ends lost 7 bases and 3 bases, in that order; junction bases with no gene match: 6. This CDR3 has 14 amino acids. CDR3 sequence reads: CASIEGTGKETQYF. The DNA of the CDR3 is TGTGCCAGCATCGAAGGGACAGGGAAAGAGACCCAGTACTTC.

The rearrangement uses TRBV2 and TRBJ1-5; the match to TRBD1 covers 9 bases. The V gene end was trimmed by 6 bases and the J gene end by 0 bases; junction bases not matched to a gene: 6. The CDR3 spans 16 residues. Germline loops: CDR1 SNHLY, CDR2 FYNNEI. The CDR3 loop is CASRGTGTYSNQPQHF. The CDR3 coding sequence is TGTGCCAGCAGGGGGACAGGGACTTATAGCAATCAGCCCCAGCATTTT.

This sequence joins TRBV29-1 and TRBJ2-6, with D perhaps TRBD1 (7 bases). The CDR3 consists of 13 residues. V was trimmed by 5 bases and J by 5 bases, leaving 10 bases between them. Per germline, CDR1 SQVTM and CDR2 ANQGSEA. The CDR3, as DNA: TGCAGCGTTCAGGGGGGCAGGGCCAACGTCCTGACTTTC. Its protein is CSVQGGRANVLTF.

The CDR3 region is CASSLAGTGRSYEQYF. The CDR3 DNA reads as TGTGCCAGCAGCTTAGCCGGGACAGGGCGCTCCTACGAGCAGTACTTC. The chain carries TRBV7-6 and TRBJ2-7, with TRBD1 identical over 9 bases. There are 16 residues in the CDR3. Trimming took 0 bases from V and 0 from J; bases not matched to a gene: 3. CDR1 SGHVS and CDR2 FNYEAQ come from the germline V gene. The variable domain in full, with the rest retrieved from reference TRBV7-6 and TRBJ2-7, is GAGVSQSPRYKVTKRGQDVALRCDPISGHVSLYWYRQALGQGPEFLTYFNYEAQQDKSGLPNDRFSAERPEGSISTLTIQRTEQRDSAMYRCASSLAGTGRSYEQYFGPGTRLTVT.

The V and J genes are TRBV4-1 and TRBJ2-3; maybe TRBD2 (5 bases). Looked up from germline, CDR1 is MGHRA and CDR2 is YSYEKL. Between the trimmed V and J ends, which lost 6 bases and 1 base, there was a span of 14 bases. There are 15 residues in the CDR3. The DNA for the CDR3 is TGCGCCAGCAGGGGAGTGGGGATAGGCACAGATACGCAGTATTTT. It translates to CASRGVGIGTDTQYF.

The V call is TRBV7-2, the J call TRBJ1-1, with D unresolved. Germline V lookup: CDR1 SGHTA, CDR2 FQGNSA. This CDR3 is built from 13 residues. Trimming took off 5 bases at V and 4 bases at J, with 11 bases between the two ends. CDR3 loop: CASSDTSATEAFF. Here the CDR3 DNA reads TGTGCCAGCAGCGACACCTCAGCCACTGAAGCTTTCTTT.

The chain recombines TRBV6-1 with TRBJ1-1; D not resolved. The CDR3 is 13 amino acids. The ends were cut back, 7 bases at V and 1 base at J, with 10 bases in the middle. Germline assignment: CDR1 MNHNS and CDR2 SASEGT. CDR3 protein: CASNPRRNTEAFF. CDR3 coding DNA: TGTGCCAGCAATCCTCGGAGGAACACTGAAGCTTTCTTT.

The J gene is TRBJ2-7, the V gene TRBV6-8; 8 bases fit TRBD2. This CDR3 has 14 amino acids. CDR1 and CDR2 from the germline V gene are MNHGY and SAAAGT. V was pared by 8 bases and J by 0 bases, with 6 bases of the junction left unmatched. The CDR3 DNA follows: TGTGCCAGCGGAACCGCGGGGGGCTCCTACGAGCAGTACTTC. Amino acids: CASGTAGGSYEQYF.